This is a list of T cell receptor beta chains from one sample in a study of shared clonotypes between healthy human individuals. Clones were read by immunoSEQ multiplex PCR, and TCRdb kept only the in-frame ones, dropping some. This sample has hundreds of thousands of clones, with approximately 74% found just once. Specimen: memory CD4+ T cells sorted from blood. Source of these receptors: a woman aged 25-40 years in good health. CDR3s include the opening cysteine and the closing phenylalanine or tryptophan. D genes are given only for firm matches. The size entry is marked missing in some rows and otherwise reads once, few, many or a size class.

CDR3 DNA: TGTGCCAGCTCACGGGACTACCAACAGAGGAATGAGCAGTTCTTC; CDR3 protein: CASSRDYQQRNEQFF; V gene: TRBV18; clone size: -; D gene: TRBD2; J gene: TRBJ2-1
CDR3 DNA: TGTGCCACTAGGACAGGATTGGGGCTGTTTTTT; CDR3 protein: CATRTGLGLFF; V gene: TRBV19; clone size: -; D gene: TRBD1; J gene: TRBJ2-2
CDR3 DNA: TGTGCCAGCAGCTTAATGGGGGGCACAGATACGCAGTATTTT; CDR3 protein: CASSLMGGTDTQYF; V gene: TRBV7-3; clone size: many; D gene: -; J gene: TRBJ2-3
CDR3 DNA: TGTGCCAGCAGATCGGGACAGGGGGCGGACACTGAAGCTTTCTTT; CDR3 protein: CASRSGQGADTEAFF; V gene: TRBV6-1; clone size: -; D gene: TRBD1; J gene: TRBJ1-1
CDR3 DNA: TGTGCCACCAGCAGGGGGGCCGCGGTTGGAACTGAAGCTTTCTTT; CDR3 protein: CATSRGAAVGTEAFF; V gene: TRBV15; clone size: -; D gene: -; J gene: TRBJ1-1
CDR3 DNA: TGTGCCAGCAGTTTGAGGAACATGAACACTGAAGCTTTCTTT; CDR3 protein: CASSLRNMNTEAFF; V gene: TRBV28; clone size: -; D gene: -; J gene: TRBJ1-1
CDR3 DNA: TGCGCCAGCAGCCAAGACAACGGTAATTACAATGAGCAGTTCTTC; CDR3 protein: CASSQDNGNYNEQFF; V gene: TRBV4-1; clone size: once; D gene: -; J gene: TRBJ2-1
CDR3 DNA: TGCAGCGTTGGTAGGACTAGCGGGCTAACAGTAGGCAATGAGCAGTTCTTC; CDR3 protein: CSVGRTSGLTVGNEQFF; V gene: TRBV29-1; clone size: once; D gene: TRBD2; J gene: TRBJ2-1
CDR3 DNA: TGCAGTGCCCCAAGCCTGGGGGAGCAGTACTTC; CDR3 protein: CSAPSLGEQYF; V gene: TRBV20-1; clone size: -; D gene: -; J gene: TRBJ2-7
CDR3 DNA: TGCAGTGCCGCGAGGGACATTCAGTACTTC; CDR3 protein: CSAARDIQYF; V gene: TRBV20-1; clone size: -; D gene: -; J gene: TRBJ2-4
CDR3 DNA: TGTGCCAGCAGCGTAGGCCCGGGGTCAGATACGCAGTATTTT; CDR3 protein: CASSVGPGSDTQYF; V gene: TRBV9; clone size: -; D gene: -; J gene: TRBJ2-3
CDR3 DNA: TGCGCCAGCAGCTTGGCCATACGGGTCAGGGCGCGGACTGAAGCTTTCTTT; CDR3 protein: CASSLAIRVRARTEAFF; V gene: TRBV5-1; clone size: -; D gene: -; J gene: TRBJ1-1
CDR3 DNA: TGTGCCAGTAGTACCATCGGGGGATCCTACGAGCAGTACTTC; CDR3 protein: CASSTIGGSYEQYF; V gene: TRBV19; clone size: -; D gene: -; J gene: TRBJ2-7
CDR3 DNA: TGTGCCAGCTCACCACCTAGGGGACACAGCACAGATACGCAGTATTTT; CDR3 protein: CASSPPRGHSTDTQYF; V gene: TRBV18; clone size: -; D gene: -; J gene: TRBJ2-3
CDR3 DNA: TGTGCCAGCAGCGCTTACACAGATACGCAGTATTTT; CDR3 protein: CASSAYTDTQYF; V gene: TRBV7-2; clone size: -; D gene: -; J gene: TRBJ2-3
CDR3 DNA: TGTGCCAGCAGCTTACAGGGGGGCAGTCCCTACGAGCAGTACTTC; CDR3 protein: CASSLQGGSPYEQYF; V gene: TRBV5-5; clone size: -; D gene: TRBD1; J gene: TRBJ2-7
CDR3 DNA: TGCGCCAGCAGCCCAGACAGGGGGTCGGACTATGGCTACACCTTC; CDR3 protein: CASSPDRGSDYGYTF; V gene: TRBV4-1; clone size: -; D gene: TRBD1; J gene: TRBJ1-2
CDR3 DNA: TGTGCCAGCACAACATGGGACGGCGCCTCCTACGAGCAGTACTTC; CDR3 protein: CASTTWDGASYEQYF; V gene: TRBV28; clone size: -; D gene: -; J gene: TRBJ2-7
CDR3 DNA: TGTGCCAGTACAGGGAGCGAGCGAACTACTCGGGGGACCGGGGAGCTGTTTTTT; CDR3 protein: CASTGSERTTRGTGELFF; V gene: TRBV19; clone size: -; D gene: -; J gene: TRBJ2-2
CDR3 DNA: TGTGCCAGCAGTGTAGTTAGGACGAGCAATCAGCCCCAGCATTTT; CDR3 protein: CASSVVRTSNQPQHF; V gene: TRBV2; clone size: -; D gene: -; J gene: TRBJ1-5
CDR3 DNA: TGCGCCAGCAGCTTGGGGTCCTTTCCGGCGCCCACCTACAATGAGCAGTTCTTC; CDR3 protein: CASSLGSFPAPTYNEQFF; V gene: TRBV5-1; clone size: -; D gene: -; J gene: TRBJ2-1
CDR3 DNA: TGCAGCGTCGAAGGGCGGGGCGCAGGGTCTAGCTCTGGGGCCAACGTCCTGACTTTC; CDR3 protein: CSVEGRGAGSSSGANVLTF; V gene: TRBV29-1; clone size: -; D gene: -; J gene: TRBJ2-6
CDR3 DNA: TGTGCCAGCAGAACGGGAGGGCCTTTAGCAGATACGCAGTATTTT; CDR3 protein: CASRTGGPLADTQYF; V gene: TRBV6-1; clone size: -; D gene: TRBD2; J gene: TRBJ2-3
CDR3 DNA: TGTGCCAGCAGCTTAGCCCCTAGCTCCTACGAGCAGTACTTC; CDR3 protein: CASSLAPSSYEQYF; V gene: TRBV7-6; clone size: -; D gene: -; J gene: TRBJ2-7
CDR3 DNA: TGCGCCAGCAGCTTGTCTTCTGGGGACACTGAAGCTTTCTTT; CDR3 protein: CASSLSSGDTEAFF; V gene: TRBV5-1; clone size: -; D gene: -; J gene: TRBJ1-1
CDR3 DNA: TGTGCCAGCAGTTTACCCCCCGGACAGGGTCTGGGCTACGAGCAGTACTTC; CDR3 protein: CASSLPPGQGLGYEQYF; V gene: TRBV28; clone size: once; D gene: TRBD1; J gene: TRBJ2-7
CDR3 DNA: TGTGCCAGCAGCTTGGCCGAGGGTAGCGGGAGGGCCGCTTATCCGTTCTTC; CDR3 protein: CASSLAEGSGRAAYPFF; V gene: TRBV5-4; clone size: -; D gene: TRBD2; J gene: TRBJ2-1
CDR3 DNA: TGTGCCAGCAGCGTAAGGGGGGCAAACACCGGGGAGCTGTTTTTT; CDR3 protein: CASSVRGANTGELFF; V gene: TRBV9; clone size: -; D gene: -; J gene: TRBJ2-2
CDR3 DNA: TGTGCCAGCAATTGGGACAGGGTTAACTATGGCTACACCTTC; CDR3 protein: CASNWDRVNYGYTF; V gene: TRBV6-5; clone size: -; D gene: TRBD1; J gene: TRBJ1-2
CDR3 DNA: TGTGCCAGTAGAGCCGGCGGGCCCGCCACAGATACGCAGTATTTT; CDR3 protein: CASRAGGPATDTQYF; V gene: TRBV19; clone size: -; D gene: -; J gene: TRBJ2-3
CDR3 DNA: TGCGCCAGCAGCCCCGAGCTTGGCGGGAAAGCGGATACGCAGTATTTT; CDR3 protein: CASSPELGGKADTQYF; V gene: TRBV5-1; clone size: -; D gene: -; J gene: TRBJ2-3
CDR3 DNA: TGCGCCAGCAGCTTGGGTATAGAGGGAATAATGGGCGAGCAGTACTTC; CDR3 protein: CASSLGIEGIMGEQYF; V gene: TRBV5-1; clone size: -; D gene: -; J gene: TRBJ2-7
CDR3 DNA: TGTGCCAGCAGCGAAATGTGGGGGAGCACAGATACGCAGTATTTT; CDR3 protein: CASSEMWGSTDTQYF; V gene: TRBV28; clone size: few; D gene: -; J gene: TRBJ2-3
CDR3 DNA: TGTGCCTGGAGTCAAGGGAACTATGGCTACACCTTC; CDR3 protein: CAWSQGNYGYTF; V gene: TRBV30; clone size: few; D gene: -; J gene: TRBJ1-2
CDR3 DNA: TGTGCCAGCAGTATAAGCGGGAGAAGGGCAGATACGCAGTATTTT; CDR3 protein: CASSISGRRADTQYF; V gene: TRBV28; clone size: -; D gene: TRBD2; J gene: TRBJ2-3
CDR3 DNA: TGTGCCAGCAGCTTATTCGGGGGGGGAGAGACAGTGAACACTGAAGCTTTCTTT; CDR3 protein: CASSLFGGGETVNTEAFF; V gene: TRBV7-8; clone size: -; D gene: -; J gene: TRBJ1-1
CDR3 DNA: TGTGCCAGCAGTACGGCAGGAACTAACACTGAAGCTTTCTTT; CDR3 protein: CASSTAGTNTEAFF; V gene: TRBV28; clone size: -; D gene: -; J gene: TRBJ1-1
CDR3 DNA: TGCGCCAGCAGCGTGTCTAGCGCATCCTACAATGAGCAGTTCTTC; CDR3 protein: CASSVSSASYNEQFF; V gene: TRBV5-1; clone size: -; D gene: -; J gene: TRBJ2-1
CDR3 DNA: TGCGCCAGCGCCCGGGCGGAGAGCTCCTACAATGAGCAGTTCTTC; CDR3 protein: CASARAESSYNEQFF; V gene: TRBV5-1; clone size: -; D gene: -; J gene: TRBJ2-1
CDR3 DNA: TGCAGCGTTCGCGGGACAGGCCTAGATCAGCCCCAGCATTTT; CDR3 protein: CSVRGTGLDQPQHF; V gene: TRBV29-1; clone size: once; D gene: TRBD1; J gene: TRBJ1-5
CDR3 DNA: TGTGCCGCGACTAGCGACCTACAAGAGACCCAGTACTTC; CDR3 protein: CAATSDLQETQYF; V gene: TRBV30; clone size: -; D gene: TRBD2; J gene: TRBJ2-5
CDR3 DNA: TGTGCCAGCAGCTTGTTGTGGGGGTTAGGTCAAGAGACCCAGTACTTC; CDR3 protein: CASSLLWGLGQETQYF; V gene: TRBV5-6; clone size: -; D gene: -; J gene: TRBJ2-5
CDR3 DNA: TGTGCCAGCTCACCTCCCGGGGGGCCGCCCTACGAGCAGTACTTC; CDR3 protein: CASSPPGGPPYEQYF; V gene: TRBV18; clone size: -; D gene: -; J gene: TRBJ2-7
CDR3 DNA: TGCGCCAGCTCCCCCTCAATCGGGGCACTAGTCCGGGTCGAGCAGTACTTC; CDR3 protein: CASSPSIGALVRVEQYF; V gene: TRBV5-1; clone size: -; D gene: -; J gene: TRBJ2-7
CDR3 DNA: TGCGCCAGCGGCAGGGCGGGAGGAGGCACAGATACGCAGTATTTT; CDR3 protein: CASGRAGGGTDTQYF; V gene: TRBV5-1; clone size: few; D gene: TRBD2; J gene: TRBJ2-3
CDR3 DNA: TGCGCCAGCAGCCAAGGCGTTGGAGGCGGCTATGGCTACACCTTC; CDR3 protein: CASSQGVGGGYGYTF; V gene: TRBV4-1; clone size: many; D gene: -; J gene: TRBJ1-2
CDR3 DNA: TGTGCCAGCAGCCCTAGGACTAGCGGGAGGGGGCAGACCCAGTACTTC; CDR3 protein: CASSPRTSGRGQTQYF; V gene: TRBV7-2; clone size: -; D gene: TRBD2; J gene: TRBJ2-5
CDR3 DNA: TGTGCCAGCAGCTTGGGCCCGGGGGGCTACGAGCAGTACTTC; CDR3 protein: CASSLGPGGYEQYF; V gene: TRBV5-5; clone size: few; D gene: TRBD2; J gene: TRBJ2-7
CDR3 DNA: TGTGCCAGCACTACGCCGCGGTACAAGCAGTACTTC; CDR3 protein: CASTTPRYKQYF; V gene: TRBV2; clone size: once; D gene: -; J gene: TRBJ2-7
CDR3 DNA: TGTGCCAGCAGTGAATGGGTTAGCATCAGGGAGCTGTTTTTT; CDR3 protein: CASSEWVSIRELFF; V gene: TRBV2; clone size: -; D gene: -; J gene: TRBJ2-2
CDR3 DNA: TGTGCCAGCAGCGTACAGGGGGGATCTAACTATGGCTACACCTTC; CDR3 protein: CASSVQGGSNYGYTF; V gene: TRBV9; clone size: -; D gene: TRBD1; J gene: TRBJ1-2
CDR3 DNA: TGCAGCGCCGGTTCGGGATGGGCAACTAATGAAAAACTGTTTTTT; CDR3 protein: CSAGSGWATNEKLFF; V gene: TRBV29-1; clone size: -; D gene: -; J gene: TRBJ1-4
CDR3 DNA: TGTGCCAGCACGAAAGTCGGGGCAGGAAACTACGAGCAGTACTTC; CDR3 protein: CASTKVGAGNYEQYF; V gene: TRBV6-5; clone size: few; D gene: -; J gene: TRBJ2-7
CDR3 DNA: TGTGCCAGCAGCGCTAGCGGGAGTGGCTACGAGCAGTACTTC; CDR3 protein: CASSASGSGYEQYF; V gene: TRBV28; clone size: -; D gene: TRBD2; J gene: TRBJ2-7
CDR3 DNA: TGTGCCAGTATGGGACAGTGGGGGACTGAAGCTTTCTTT; CDR3 protein: CASMGQWGTEAFF; V gene: TRBV2; clone size: -; D gene: TRBD1; J gene: TRBJ1-1
CDR3 DNA: TGTGCCAGCAGTGAATTGTGGGGGACCTACGAGCAGTACTTC; CDR3 protein: CASSELWGTYEQYF; V gene: TRBV6-1; clone size: -; D gene: -; J gene: TRBJ2-7
CDR3 DNA: TGTGCCAGCAGTTGGGCCGCCGGGACAGGGGGTTTCTATGGCTACACCTTC; CDR3 protein: CASSWAAGTGGFYGYTF; V gene: TRBV27; clone size: -; D gene: TRBD1; J gene: TRBJ1-2